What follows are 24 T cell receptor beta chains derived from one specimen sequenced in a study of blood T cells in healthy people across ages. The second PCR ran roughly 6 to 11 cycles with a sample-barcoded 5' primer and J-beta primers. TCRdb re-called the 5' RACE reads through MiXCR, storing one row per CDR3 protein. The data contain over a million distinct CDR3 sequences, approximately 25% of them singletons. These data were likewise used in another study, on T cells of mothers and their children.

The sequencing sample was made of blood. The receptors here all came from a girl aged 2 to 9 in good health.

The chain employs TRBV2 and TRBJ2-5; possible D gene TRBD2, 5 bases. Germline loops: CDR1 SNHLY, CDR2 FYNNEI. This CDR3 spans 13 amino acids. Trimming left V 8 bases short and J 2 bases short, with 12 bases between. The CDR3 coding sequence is TGTGCCAGCCTCGGGATAGCACAAGAGACCCAGTACTTC. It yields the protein CASLGIAQETQYF. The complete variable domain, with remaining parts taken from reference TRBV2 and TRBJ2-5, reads EPEVTQTPSHQVTQMGQEVILRCVPISNHLYFYWYRQILGQKVEFLVSFYNNEISEKSEIFDDQFSVERPDGSNFTLKIRSTKLEDSAMYFCASLGIAQETQYFGPGTRLLVL.

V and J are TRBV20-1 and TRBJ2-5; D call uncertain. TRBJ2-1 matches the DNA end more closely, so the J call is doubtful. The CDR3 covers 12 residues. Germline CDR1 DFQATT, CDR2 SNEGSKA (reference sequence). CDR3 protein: CSASERGGEQFF. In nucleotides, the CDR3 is TGCAGTGCTAGCGAGAGAGGCGGTGAGCAGTTCTTC.

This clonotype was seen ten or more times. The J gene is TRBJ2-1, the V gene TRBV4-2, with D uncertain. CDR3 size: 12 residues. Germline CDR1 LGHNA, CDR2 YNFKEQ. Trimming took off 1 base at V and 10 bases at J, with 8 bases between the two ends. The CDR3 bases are TGTGCCAGCAGCCAAGCCTCCACAGAGCAGTTCTTC. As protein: CASSQASTEQFF.

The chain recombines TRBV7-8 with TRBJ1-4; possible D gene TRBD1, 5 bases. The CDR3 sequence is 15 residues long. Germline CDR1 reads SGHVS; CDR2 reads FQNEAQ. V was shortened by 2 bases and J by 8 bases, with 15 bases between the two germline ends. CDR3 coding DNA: TGTGCCAGCAGCTTATCTCCCGGGACCGACGAAAAACTGTTTTTT. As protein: CASSLSPGTDEKLFF.

The CDR3 DNA reads TGTGCCAGCAGTGAGTGGATCTCTGGGGCCAACGTCCTGACTTTC. Translated, it gives CASSEWISGANVLTF. The chain combines TRBV25-1 with TRBJ2-6; D is unresolved. The CDR3 runs to 15 residues. The V end was cut by 3 bases, the J end by 0 bases, with 6 bases between. From germline, CDR1 is MGHDK and CDR2 SYGVNS.

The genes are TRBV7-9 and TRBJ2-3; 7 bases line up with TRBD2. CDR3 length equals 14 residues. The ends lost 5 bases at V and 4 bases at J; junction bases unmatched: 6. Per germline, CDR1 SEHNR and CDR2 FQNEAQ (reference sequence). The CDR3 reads CASSGGAGADTQYF. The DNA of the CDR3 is TGTGCCAGCAGCGGTGGGGCGGGGGCAGATACGCAGTATTTT.

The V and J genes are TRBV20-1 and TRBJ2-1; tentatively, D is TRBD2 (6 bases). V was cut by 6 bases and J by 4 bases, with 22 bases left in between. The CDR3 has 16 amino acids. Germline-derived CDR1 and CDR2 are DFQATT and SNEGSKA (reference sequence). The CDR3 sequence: CSAPMAGLADYNEQFF. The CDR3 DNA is TGCAGTGCCCCTATGGCGGGACTCGCAGATTACAATGAGCAGTTCTTC.

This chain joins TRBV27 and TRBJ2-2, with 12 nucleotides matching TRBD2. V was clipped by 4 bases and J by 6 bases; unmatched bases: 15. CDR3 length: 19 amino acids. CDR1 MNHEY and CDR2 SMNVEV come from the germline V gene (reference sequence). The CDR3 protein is CASSSRGLAGFPGSGELFF. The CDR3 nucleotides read TGTGCCAGCAGTTCTCGAGGACTAGCGGGATTCCCAGGTTCCGGGGAGCTGTTTTTT.

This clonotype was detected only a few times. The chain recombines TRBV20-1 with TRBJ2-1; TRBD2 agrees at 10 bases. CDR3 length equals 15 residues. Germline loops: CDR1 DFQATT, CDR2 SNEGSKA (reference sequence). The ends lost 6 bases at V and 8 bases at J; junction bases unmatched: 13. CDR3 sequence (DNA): TGCAGTGCCAGTAAACCTAGCGGGAGAGTGGATGAGCAGTTCTTC. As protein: CSASKPSGRVDEQFF.

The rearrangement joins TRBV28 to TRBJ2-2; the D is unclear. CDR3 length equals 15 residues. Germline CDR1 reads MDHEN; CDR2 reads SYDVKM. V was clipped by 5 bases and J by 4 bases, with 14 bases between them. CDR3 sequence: CASSLSPDVTGELFF. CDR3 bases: TGTGCCAGCAGTCTATCCCCGGATGTCACCGGGGAGCTGTTTTTT.

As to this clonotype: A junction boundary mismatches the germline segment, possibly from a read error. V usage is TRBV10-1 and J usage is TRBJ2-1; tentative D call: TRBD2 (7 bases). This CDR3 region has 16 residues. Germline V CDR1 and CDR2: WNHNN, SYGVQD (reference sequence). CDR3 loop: CASSEPPRAGATEQSF. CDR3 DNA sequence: TGCGCCAGCAGTGAGCCCCCACGGGCGGGGGCTACTGAGCAGTCCTTC.

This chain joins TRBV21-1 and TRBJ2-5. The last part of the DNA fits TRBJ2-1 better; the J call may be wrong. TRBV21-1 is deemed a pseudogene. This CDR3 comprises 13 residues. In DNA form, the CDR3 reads TGTGCCAGCAGCATCAGAGGAGACAATGAGCAGTTCTTC. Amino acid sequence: CASSIRGDNEQFF.

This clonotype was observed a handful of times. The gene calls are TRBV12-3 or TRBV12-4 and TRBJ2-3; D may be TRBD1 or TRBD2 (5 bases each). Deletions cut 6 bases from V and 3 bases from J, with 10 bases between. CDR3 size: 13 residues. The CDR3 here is CASSRDPTDTQYF. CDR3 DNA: TGTGCCAGCAGCCGGGACCCTACAGATACGCAGTATTTT.

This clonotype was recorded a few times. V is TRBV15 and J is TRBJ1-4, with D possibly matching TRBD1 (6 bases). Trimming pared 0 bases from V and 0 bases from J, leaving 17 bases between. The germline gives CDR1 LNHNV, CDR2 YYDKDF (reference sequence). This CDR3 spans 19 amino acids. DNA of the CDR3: TGTGCCACCAGCAGAGATTGGTCAACGGGGGCTGCAACTAATGAAAAACTGTTTTTT. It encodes CATSRDWSTGAATNEKLFF. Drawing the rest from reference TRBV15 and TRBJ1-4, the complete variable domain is DAMVIQNPRYQVTQFGKPVTLSCSQTLNHNVMYWYQQKSSQAPKLLFHYYDKDFNNEADTPDNFQSRRPNTSFCFLDIRSPGLGDTAMYLCATSRDWSTGAATNEKLFFGSGTQLSVL.

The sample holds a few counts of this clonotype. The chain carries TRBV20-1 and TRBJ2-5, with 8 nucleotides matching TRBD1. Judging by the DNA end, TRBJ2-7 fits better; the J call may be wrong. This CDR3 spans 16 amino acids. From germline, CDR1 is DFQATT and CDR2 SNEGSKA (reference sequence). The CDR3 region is CSARAVKDRGGYEQYF. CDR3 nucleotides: TGCAGTGCTAGAGCAGTTAAAGACAGGGGAGGATACGAGCAGTACTTC.

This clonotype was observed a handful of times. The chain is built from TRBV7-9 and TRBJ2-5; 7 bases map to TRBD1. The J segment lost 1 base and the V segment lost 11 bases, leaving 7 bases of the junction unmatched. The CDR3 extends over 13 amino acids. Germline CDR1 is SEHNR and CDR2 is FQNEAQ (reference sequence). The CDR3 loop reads CAFMGQFQETQYF. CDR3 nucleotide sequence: TGTGCCTTCATGGGACAGTTCCAAGAGACCCAGTACTTC. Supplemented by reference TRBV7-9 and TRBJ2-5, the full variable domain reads DTGVSQNPRHKITKRGQNVTFRCDPISEHNRLYWYRQTLGQGPEFLTYFQNEAQLEKSRLLSDRFSAERPKGSFSTLEIQRTEQGDSAMYLCAFMGQFQETQYFGPGTRLLVL.

The CDR3 reads CASSFLSEQNIQYF. CDR3 in DNA: TGTGCCAGCAGTTTTCTCTCGGAGCAAAACATTCAGTACTTC. The rearrangement joins TRBV12-3 or TRBV12-4 to TRBJ2-4; D is ambiguous. Trimming took 3 bases from V and 5 from J, leaving 11 bases between them. This CDR3 spans 14 amino acids.

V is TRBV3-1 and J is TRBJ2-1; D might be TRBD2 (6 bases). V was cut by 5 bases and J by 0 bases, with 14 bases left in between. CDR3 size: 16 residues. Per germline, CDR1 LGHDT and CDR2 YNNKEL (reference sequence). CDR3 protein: CASSFHRGSSYNEQFF. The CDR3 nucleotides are TGTGCCAGCAGCTTCCACCGGGGGAGCTCCTACAATGAGCAGTTCTTC.

CDR3 sequence: CASSSVGGHPPLYEQYF. The CDR3, as DNA: TGTGCCAGCAGTTCGGTTGGGGGACATCCCCCTCTCTACGAGCAGTACTTC. The V gene is TRBV27, the J gene TRBJ2-1; weak D call: TRBD1 (6 bases). The J call may be mistaken, given a closer DNA end match to TRBJ2-7. The CDR3 consists of 17 residues. Per the germline V gene, CDR1 is MNHEY and CDR2 is SMNVEV (reference sequence).

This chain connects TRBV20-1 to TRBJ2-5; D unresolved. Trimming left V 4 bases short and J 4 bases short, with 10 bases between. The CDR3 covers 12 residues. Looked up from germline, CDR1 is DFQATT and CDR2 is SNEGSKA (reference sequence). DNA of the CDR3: TGCAGTGCTACCGGGCGATCAGAGACCCAGTACTTC. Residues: CSATGRSETQYF.

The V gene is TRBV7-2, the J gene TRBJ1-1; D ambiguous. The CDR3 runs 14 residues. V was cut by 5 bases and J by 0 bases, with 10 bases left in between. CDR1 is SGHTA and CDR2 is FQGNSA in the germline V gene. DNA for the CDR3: TGTGCCAGCAGCCTAATAACGATGAACACTGAAGCTTTCTTT. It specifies CASSLITMNTEAFF.

The DNA of the CDR3 is TGTGCCAGCAGTTTACAGGTGTGGGGACAGAATAACTACGAGCAGTACTTC. Translation: CASSLQVWGQNNYEQYF. The chain recombines TRBV28 with TRBJ2-7; 7 bases are shared with TRBD1. Germline loops: CDR1 MDHEN, CDR2 SYDVKM. With V trimmed by 2 bases and J by 3 bases, 13 bases remained unmatched. The length of the CDR3 is 17 residues.

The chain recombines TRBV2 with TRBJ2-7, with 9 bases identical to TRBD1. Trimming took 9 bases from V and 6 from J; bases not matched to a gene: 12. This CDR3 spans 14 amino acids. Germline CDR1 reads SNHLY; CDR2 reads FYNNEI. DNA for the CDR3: TGTGCCAGTGTCCCGGGACAGGGTAATGTCGAGCAGTACTTC. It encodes CASVPGQGNVEQYF.

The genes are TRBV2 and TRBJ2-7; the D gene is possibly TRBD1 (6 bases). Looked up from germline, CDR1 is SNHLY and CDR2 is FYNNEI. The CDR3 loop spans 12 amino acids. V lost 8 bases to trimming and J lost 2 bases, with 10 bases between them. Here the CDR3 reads CASWAGAYEQYF. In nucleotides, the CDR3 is TGTGCCAGCTGGGCAGGGGCCTACGAGCAGTACTTC.